These 6 T cell receptor beta chains were sequenced from one sample in a study of OX40 agonist ivuxolimab in advanced cancers. Here immunoSEQ multiplex PCR was the method, and the copy in TCRdb shows in-frame clones only, minus some. The sample comprises tens of thousands of clones, about 94% of which are singletons, and 0.44% rests with the top ten. The specimen was CD4+ or CD8+ T cells sorted from blood, collected in a trial of the OX40 agonist ivuxolimab. The receptors come from an adult with an advanced solid tumor such as melanoma, head and neck, liver or kidney cancer.

The chain carries TRBV2 and TRBJ1-2, with 12 bases lining up with TRBD1. CDR3 length equals 15 residues. V dropped 5 bases and J dropped 7; count of bases not matched to a gene: 8. In germline, CDR1 is SNHLY, CDR2 FYNNEI. CDR3 amino acids: CASSLPGQGAGGYTF. DNA for the CDR3: TGTGCCAGCAGTCTACCGGGACAGGGGGCTGGTGGCTACACCTTC. The full variable domain, in which reference TRBV2 and TRBJ1-2 provide the parts outside the CDR3, is EPEVTQTPSHQVTQMGQEVILRCVPISNHLYFYWYRQILGQKVEFLVSFYNNEISEKSEIFDDQFSVERPDGSNFTLKIRSTKLEDSAMYFCASSLPGQGAGGYTFGSGTRLTVV.

The J gene is TRBJ1-1, the V gene TRBV18, with a possible D match to TRBD1 (5 bases). Germline CDR1 and CDR2: KGHSH and LQKENI. CDR3 length: 14 residues. V shed 3 bases and J shed 5 bases, with 13 bases lying between them. CDR3 DNA sequence: TGTGCCAGCTCACCGGGGGTTGGAGGGACTGAAGCTTTCTTT. It codes for CASSPGVGGTEAFF.

In its sample, this clone was seen a few times. The gene calls are TRBV19 and TRBJ2-7; 7 bases fit TRBD2. This CDR3 spans 16 amino acids. V lost 1 base to trimming and J lost 3 bases; unmatched junction nucleotides: 9. CDR1 is LNHDA, CDR2 SQIVND, per germline (reference sequence). CDR3 bases: TGTGCCAGTAGTATAGCCCCCTCCGGGACTATCTACGAGCAGTACTTC. It translates to CASSIAPSGTIYEQYF.

V usage is TRBV6-5 and J usage is TRBJ2-1; 7 bases agree with TRBD1. This CDR3 is 15 amino acids long. Germline-derived CDR1 and CDR2 are MNHEY and SVGAGI. V was pared by 6 bases and J by 0 bases, with 5 bases of the junction left unmatched. The CDR3 sequence: CASRGQPNSYNEQFF. CDR3 sequence (DNA): TGTGCCAGCAGGGGACAGCCGAACTCCTACAATGAGCAGTTCTTC.

The J gene is TRBJ2-1, the V gene TRBV6-1; no clear D gene. Trimming took off 0 bases at V and 6 bases at J, with 15 bases between the two ends. This CDR3 region has 16 residues. Per germline, CDR1 MNHNS and CDR2 SASEGT. The CDR3 here is CASSEAWRGPGNEQFF. The CDR3, as DNA: TGTGCCAGCAGTGAAGCCTGGCGCGGTCCAGGCAATGAGCAGTTCTTC.

V gene TRBV18 combines with J gene TRBJ2-5; 10 nucleotides line up with TRBD2. The CDR3 loop spans 15 amino acids. The J segment lost 7 bases and the V segment lost 6 bases, leaving 11 bases of the junction unmatched. Germline CDR1 reads KGHSH; CDR2 reads LQKENI. CDR3 sequence reads: CASSPSGSRLVTQYF. Written as DNA, the CDR3 is TGTGCCAGCTCTCCTAGCGGGAGCAGACTTGTGACCCAGTACTTC. The variable domain in full, completed from reference TRBV18 and TRBJ2-5, reads NAGVMQNPRHLVRRRGQEARLRCSPMKGHSHVYWYRQLPEEGLKFMVYLQKENIIDESGMPKERFSAEFPKEGPSILRIQQVVRGDSAAYFCASSPSGSRLVTQYFGPGTRLLVL.